This record covers a single TCR beta chain. The junction departs from germline at one end; a sequencing error may be responsible. This entry is derived from a study of identical twins. Each CDR3 protein gets one entry after TCRdb re-called the 5' RACE reads with MiXCR. In the table there are roughly 1,500,000 distinct CDR3 sequences, more than 30% of which are singletons. The CDR3 loop spans 13 amino acids. From germline, CDR1 is DFQATT and CDR2 SNEGSKA (reference sequence). The sample consisted of cord blood. The receptor was isolated from a newborn girl in good health. The chain carries TRBV20-1 and TRBJ2-5; the D is unclear. The CDR3 loop is CSAMAPLQEAQYF. The CDR3 bases are TGCAGTGCTATGGCTCCCCTCCAAGAGGCCCAGTACTTC.